Below, 32 T cell receptor beta chains from the same sample are listed, as sequenced in a study of response to subunit inactivated influenza vaccine (dated by TCRdb to about 2018). Library prep was done by RT-PCR. Reads for this sample came from an Illumina HiSeq 2500. The public reads were quality trimmed at Q25 with fastp and then assembled into clones with MiXCR by TCRdb, keeping productive beta chains. Rows merge per CDR3 protein into single entries with the most common DNA and genes. This sample lists under 800,000 distinct CDR3 sequences; about 14% were detected once. The leading ten clones occupy around 7.3% of the sample. Material: PBMCs from blood, obtained 14 to 15 days before vaccination. The receptors stem from a man between 50 and 59 years old who received an inactivated influenza vaccine. Donor details come from another sample of the same person, matched by shared clones.

Only a few counts were recorded for this clonotype. The chain's CDR3 is CASSLMPSGGEETQYF. For the CDR3, the DNA is TGCGCCAGCAGCTTAATGCCTAGCGGGGGGGAAGAGACCCAGTACTTC. V gene TRBV5-1 combines with J gene TRBJ2-5; TRBD2 matches 12 bases. V was clipped by 2 bases and J by 3 bases; unmatched bases: 5. The CDR3 totals 16 residues. The germline V gene encodes CDR1 SGHRS and CDR2 YFSETQ.

The V and J genes are TRBV5-6 and TRBJ2-7; D not resolved. This CDR3 has 12 residues. Trimming pared 4 bases from V and 6 bases from J, leaving 11 bases between. Germline values: CDR1 SGHDT, CDR2 YYEEEE. The CDR3 sequence is CASSGLEPEQYF. The DNA of the CDR3 is TGTGCCAGCAGCGGGTTAGAACCCGAGCAGTACTTC.

The J gene is TRBJ2-1, the V gene TRBV15; a possible D gene is TRBD2 (5 bases). The CDR3 consists of 16 residues. With 5 bases removed from V and 8 bases from J, the gap between germline ends came to 22 bases. Germline V gives CDR1 LNHNV, CDR2 YYDKDF (reference sequence). The CDR3 is CATSPGMMSRDYEQFF. CDR3 nucleotides: TGTGCCACCAGCCCCGGGATGATGAGTCGAGATTATGAGCAGTTCTTC.

At least ten counts were recorded for this clonotype. V is TRBV7-9 and J is TRBJ2-1; either TRBD1 or TRBD2 may fit D (5 bases each). Germline CDR1 is SEHNR and CDR2 is FQNEAQ (reference sequence). The CDR3 is made up of 14 amino acids. Trimming left V 2 bases short and J 10 bases short, with 15 bases between. The DNA of the CDR3 is TGTGCCAGCAGCTTATTGGTAAGGGACCACGAGCAGTTCTTC. Translating gives CASSLLVRDHEQFF.

This chain links TRBV24-1 with TRBJ2-7; D is unclear. With 4 bases removed from V and 2 bases from J, the gap between germline ends came to 8 bases. The CDR3 extends over 13 amino acids. CDR1 KGHDR and CDR2 SFDVKD come from the germline V gene. The DNA of the CDR3 is TGTGCCACCAGTGACCCGTTAACCTACGAGCAGTACTTC. It encodes CATSDPLTYEQYF.

In this sample, this clonotype turned up many times. This chain joins TRBV11-2 and TRBJ2-3, with a weak D call TRBD1 (5 bases). The V end lost 1 base, the J end lost 2 bases, and 10 bases lay between the germline ends. Germline lookup yields CDR1 SGHAT and CDR2 FQNNGV. This CDR3 contains 15 residues. The DNA of the CDR3 is TGTGCCAGCAGCTTAGGTCTAGGGGACACAGATACGCAGTATTTT. Translating gives CASSLGLGDTDTQYF.

This clonotype came up a few times. The chain recombines TRBV11-2 with TRBJ2-3, with D perhaps TRBD2 (6 bases). With 5 bases removed from V and 10 bases from J, the gap between germline ends came to 13 bases. The CDR3 covers 12 residues. Per germline, CDR1 SGHAT and CDR2 FQNNGV. The CDR3 reads CASSRPERAQYF. In nucleotides, the CDR3 is TGTGCCAGCAGCCGGCCTGAGCGGGCGCAGTATTTT.

Many counts were recorded for this clonotype. The rearrangement uses TRBV28 and TRBJ1-1; TRBD1 might be the D (5 bases). V lost 8 bases to trimming and J lost 4 bases, with 14 bases between them. Per the germline V gene, CDR1 is MDHEN and CDR2 is SYDVKM. The CDR3 consists of 13 residues. The CDR3 loop reads CASRPPGLTEAFF. As DNA, the CDR3 is TGTGCCAGCCGACCCCCAGGGCTCACTGAAGCTTTCTTT. The full variable domain, rest sourced from reference TRBV28 and TRBJ1-1, is DVKVTQSSRYLVKRTGEKVFLECVQDMDHENMFWYRQDPGLGLRLIYFSYDVKMKEKGDIPEGYSVSREKKERFSLILESASTNQTSMYLCASRPPGLTEAFFGQGTRLTVV.

A few counts support this clonotype. The V and J genes are TRBV19 and TRBJ2-2; 7 bases align to TRBD1. V shed 7 bases and J 1 base; nucleotides not matched to a gene: 9. Germline V gene data show CDR1 as LNHDA and CDR2 as SQIVND (reference sequence). CDR3 length equals 16 residues. This chain's CDR3 is CASIPRDRMNTGELFF. In DNA form, the CDR3 reads TGTGCCAGTATCCCCCGGGACAGAATGAACACCGGGGAGCTGTTTTTT.

The chain joins TRBV10-2 to TRBJ2-3; tentative D call: TRBD2 (5 bases). This CDR3 region has 13 residues. Per the germline V gene, CDR1 is WSHSY and CDR2 is SAAADI. V lost 0 bases and J lost 4, with 5 bases in between. CDR3 protein: CASSESRADTQYF. CDR3 DNA sequence: TGCGCCAGCAGTGAGTCGAGGGCAGATACGCAGTATTTT.

This clonotype was detected many times. The chain employs TRBV18 and TRBJ2-1, with TRBD1 matching 8 bases. V was pared by 5 bases and J by 4 bases, with 7 bases of the junction left unmatched. The CDR3 has 15 residues. From germline, CDR1 is KGHSH and CDR2 LQKENI. This CDR3 is CASSSRDRNYNEQFF. CDR3 DNA: TGTGCCAGCTCATCCCGGGACAGGAATTACAATGAGCAGTTCTTC.

This clonotype was seen ten or more times. The chain's CDR3 is CASSPGFGNQPQHF. CDR3 DNA: TGTGCCAGCTCACCAGGGTTCGGCAATCAGCCCCAGCATTTT. The rearrangement links TRBV18 to TRBJ1-5; unclear D gene. The CDR3 has 14 amino acids. Trimming shortened V by 2 bases and J by 2 bases, and 7 bases separated the two germline ends. Germline-derived CDR1 and CDR2 are KGHSH and LQKENI.

The chain is built from TRBV12-3 or TRBV12-4 and TRBJ2-3, with D perhaps TRBD2 (6 bases). V lost 5 bases and J lost 0, with 21 bases in between. The CDR3 has 18 amino acids. The CDR3, as DNA: TGTGCCAGCAGTGATCACATCGGGGGTCGTACTAGCACAGATACGCAGTATTTT. This codes for CASSDHIGGRTSTDTQYF.

This clonotype was detected only a few times. The chain recombines TRBV3-1 with TRBJ2-3; the D gene is possibly TRBD2 (6 bases). CDR1 and CDR2 (germline): LGHDT, YNNKEL (reference sequence). V was clipped by 5 bases and J by 8 bases, with 26 bases between them. The CDR3 has 17 residues. For the CDR3, the DNA is TGTGCCAGCAGCTTAAGGAGACAGACTAGTGACATGTCTACGCAGTATTTT. Amino acid sequence: CASSLRRQTSDMSTQYF.

This clonotype was observed a few times. J is TRBJ2-7 and V is TRBV20-1; 13 nucleotides line up with TRBD2. Germline V gives CDR1 DFQATT, CDR2 SNEGSKA (reference sequence). The CDR3 length is 14 residues. Trimming at V came to 1 base and at J to 5 bases, leaving 2 bases not matched to a gene. CDR3 protein: CSARVLAGGHEQYF. The DNA for the CDR3 is TGCAGTGCTAGAGTACTAGCGGGGGGGCACGAGCAGTACTTC.

This chain joins TRBV2 and TRBJ2-6, with a weak D call TRBD2 (6 bases). CDR3 length: 16 amino acids. Germline loops: CDR1 SNHLY, CDR2 FYNNEI. Trimming left V 2 bases short and J 4 bases short, with 12 bases between. The CDR3 is CASSEFGGSGANVLTF. The CDR3 coding sequence is TGTGCCAGCAGTGAATTCGGAGGGTCAGGGGCCAACGTCCTGACTTTC.

The chain employs TRBV27 and TRBJ2-5; tentatively, D is TRBD2 (6 bases). This CDR3 spans 15 amino acids. Trimming removed 3 bases at V and 4 bases at J, with 15 bases between. Germline CDR1 and CDR2: MNHEY and SMNVEV (reference sequence). The CDR3 nucleotides read TGTGCCAGCAGTTTTGGTGGACTAACAAGAGAGACCCAGTACTTC. Its translation: CASSFGGLTRETQYF.

This clonotype was picked up many times. V usage is TRBV7-2 and J usage is TRBJ2-5; 11 nucleotides align to TRBD2. CDR3 length equals 15 residues. The trim removed 6 bases at V and 5 bases at J, leaving 8 bases unmatched. CDR1 and CDR2 from the germline V gene are SGHTA and FQGNSA. CDR3 loop: CASRQTSGGRETQYF. The DNA of the CDR3 is TGTGCCAGCAGGCAAACTAGCGGGGGACGGGAGACCCAGTACTTC.

The chain carries TRBV20-1 and TRBJ1-5; 8 nucleotides match TRBD1. CDR1 is DFQATT, CDR2 SNEGSKA, per germline (reference sequence). V lost 3 bases, J lost 0 bases, and 1 base stayed unmatched. CDR3 size: 14 residues. The CDR3 nucleotides are TGCAGTGCTAGGGACAGGGATAGCAATCAGCCCCAGCATTTT. Residues: CSARDRDSNQPQHF.

The chain couples TRBV20-1 to TRBJ2-3; D unresolved. This CDR3 is built from 12 residues. Germline assignment: CDR1 DFQATT and CDR2 SNEGSKA (reference sequence). Trimming took 3 bases from V and 4 from J, leaving 8 bases between them. The CDR3 loop is CSARTLADTQYF. The DNA for the CDR3 is TGCAGTGCTAGGACCCTCGCAGATACGCAGTATTTT.

There are a few counts of this clonotype. V usage is TRBV4-1 and J usage is TRBJ2-1, with D possibly matching TRBD1 (6 bases). This CDR3 contains 14 residues. CDR1 and CDR2 from the germline V gene are MGHRA and YSYEKL. The germline V and J ends were trimmed by 3 bases and 7 bases, with 13 bases remaining between them. The CDR3 coding sequence is TGCGCCAGCAGCCAGCACTCAGGGGCTAATGAGCAGTTCTTC. It specifies CASSQHSGANEQFF.

This clonotype appeared many times. This rearrangement joins TRBV29-1 to TRBJ2-1, with D possibly being TRBD1 (6 bases). CDR3 size: 16 residues. Trimming removed 0 bases from V and 3 bases from J, with 15 bases in between. CDR1 SQVTM and CDR2 ANQGSEA come from the germline V gene. The DNA of the CDR3 is TGCAGCGTTGAAGATCGGAACAGGGCTAACTACAATGAGCAGTTCTTC. It encodes CSVEDRNRANYNEQFF.

The genes are TRBV7-9 and TRBJ2-2; D is unresolved. V lost 4 bases and J lost 0, with 6 bases in between. CDR1 and CDR2 from the germline V gene are SEHNR and FQNEAQ (reference sequence). CDR3 length: 14 residues. The CDR3 DNA sequence: TGTGCCAGCAGCTCGGCGGCGAACACCGGGGAGCTGTTTTTT. The encoded protein is CASSSAANTGELFF.

This clonotype showed up just a few times. The chain combines TRBV11-2 with TRBJ2-1; unclear D gene. The CDR3 sequence is 15 residues long. The germline CDR1 and CDR2 sequences are SGHAT and FQNNGV. The germline V and J ends were trimmed by 6 bases and 8 bases, with 20 bases remaining between them. CDR3 nucleotide sequence: TGTGCCAGCAGGATCCAGGACGGTCCCAGGCATGAGCAGTTCTTC. It translates to CASRIQDGPRHEQFF.

This sequence joins TRBV3-1 and TRBJ2-7; no clear D. In germline, CDR1 is LGHDT, CDR2 YNNKEL (reference sequence). The CDR3 totals 13 residues. The V end lost 3 bases, the J end lost 6 bases, and 12 bases lay between the germline ends. DNA for the CDR3: TGTGCCAGCAGCCAGGACGGAGAAAGCGAGCAGTACTTC. Amino acid sequence: CASSQDGESEQYF.

This chain links TRBV4-2 with TRBJ2-3; maybe TRBD2 (6 bases). Germline V CDR1 and CDR2: LGHNA, YNFKEQ. This CDR3 has 16 residues. With 1 base removed from V and 4 bases from J, the gap between germline ends came to 15 bases. As DNA, the CDR3 is TGTGCCAGCAGCCAAGGCAAGCGGGCCGGCGCAGATACGCAGTATTTT. Amino acid sequence: CASSQGKRAGADTQYF.

This chain joins TRBV29-1 and TRBJ2-3; tentatively, D is TRBD2 (6 bases). V gave up 5 bases and J gave up 0 bases, with 18 bases separating them. CDR1 is SQVTM and CDR2 is ANQGSEA in the germline V gene. The CDR3 is 16 amino acids. CDR3 sequence reads: CSVPRGSGASTDTQYF. For the CDR3, the DNA is TGCAGCGTTCCCCGGGGTAGCGGAGCTAGCACAGATACGCAGTATTTT.

This rearrangement joins TRBV12-3 or TRBV12-4 to TRBJ2-2, with 11 positions matching TRBD2. This CDR3 has 15 residues. V shed 5 bases, J shed 3 bases, and the junction held 2 bases outside the gene matches. CDR3 coding DNA: TGTGCCAGCAGTAGACTAGCGGGATACACCGGGGAGCTGTTTTTT. Its translation: CASSRLAGYTGELFF.

This clonotype was found many times. The rearrangement uses TRBV20-1 and TRBJ1-1; possibly TRBD1 for D (6 bases). V lost 4 bases and J lost 10, with 16 bases in between. Germline-derived CDR1 and CDR2 are DFQATT and SNEGSKA (reference sequence). The CDR3 consists of 12 residues. CDR3 protein: CSATGAPLGAFF. As DNA, the CDR3 is TGCAGTGCTACAGGGGCCCCCCTAGGAGCTTTCTTT.

This clonotype was picked up many times. V gene TRBV12-3 or TRBV12-4 combines with J gene TRBJ2-3; no definite D call. This CDR3 contains 11 residues. V was cut by 3 bases and J by 7 bases, with 5 bases left in between. This chain's CDR3 is CASSFGNTQYF. CDR3 bases: TGTGCCAGCAGTTTCGGTAATACGCAGTATTTT.

The chain carries TRBV4-1 and TRBJ1-6; 8 positions match TRBD1. Looked up from germline, CDR1 is MGHRA and CDR2 is YSYEKL. The CDR3 sequence is 14 residues long. J was trimmed by 15 bases and V by 3 bases; bases with no gene match: 10. CDR3: CASSHPARTGFLHF. CDR3 nucleotides: TGCGCCAGCAGCCACCCCGCGCGGACAGGGTTCCTCCACTTT.

This clonotype was observed a handful of times. V gene TRBV7-2 combines with J gene TRBJ1-1, with D possibly TRBD1 on 5 matching bases. The CDR3 sequence is 17 residues long. CDR1 is SGHTA, CDR2 FQGNSA, per germline. V was shortened by 4 bases and J by 1 base, with 19 bases between the two germline ends. The CDR3 reads CASSSIGNRRGNTEAFF. The DNA for the CDR3 is TGTGCCAGCAGCTCCATAGGGAACAGGAGAGGGAACACTGAAGCTTTCTTT.